The 15 T cell receptor beta chains reported below all come from one sample, sequenced in a study of T cells in Graves' hyperthyroidism and ophthalmopathy. Regions amplified from RNA transcripts were the TCR beta CDR3 regions. Carried out on the TCR CDR3, a first-round RT-PCR used the HTBI primer set. TCRdb recomputed calls from the multiplex PCR reads with MiXCR, one row per CDR3 protein. Of roughly 650,000 distinct CDR3 sequences in the sample, more than 15% were seen once. Sequenced sample: blood. The receptors shown here come from a middle-aged woman with Graves' ophthalmopathy.

This chain uses TRBV6-2 or TRBV6-3 with TRBJ2-7; D is perhaps TRBD1 (5 bases). This CDR3 has 13 amino acids. V lost 6 bases to trimming and J lost 2 bases, with 11 bases between them. CDR1 MNHEY and CDR2 SVGEGT come from the germline V gene. The CDR3 region is CASRPTATYEQYF. The CDR3 DNA reads TGTGCCAGCAGGCCGACAGCCACCTACGAGCAGTACTTC.

This clonotype was picked up a small number of times. The CDR3 loop reads CASSPYAGQFNSPLHF. In DNA form, the CDR3 reads TGTGCCAGCTCACCATACGCGGGACAGTTTAATTCACCCCTCCACTTT. The chain couples TRBV18 to TRBJ1-6, with 7 nucleotides matching TRBD1. The ends lost 2 bases at V and 6 bases at J; junction bases unmatched: 7. This CDR3 is 16 amino acids long. Germline V gives CDR1 KGHSH, CDR2 LQKENI.

This clonotype was found a few times. The DNA of the CDR3 is TGCAGCGCCAAGGAGTGGGGATGGACTGAAGCTTTCTTT. Amino acid sequence: CSAKEWGWTEAFF. V is TRBV29-1 and J is TRBJ1-1; D unclear. V was pared by 7 bases and J by 5 bases, with 17 bases between. The CDR3 runs 13 residues. CDR1 and CDR2 (germline): SQVTM, ANQGSEA. The full variable domain, its missing parts supplied by reference TRBV29-1 and TRBJ1-1, is SAVISQKPSRDICQRGTSLTIQCQVDSQVTMMFWYRQQPGQSLTLIATANQGSEATYESGFVIDKFPISRPNLTFSTLTVSNMSPEDSSIYLCSAKEWGWTEAFFGQGTRLTVV.

This clonotype has a count of ten or more. The chain employs TRBV2 and TRBJ2-7; possible D gene TRBD1, 5 bases. CDR3 size: 12 residues. With 6 bases removed from V and 3 bases from J, the gap between germline ends came to 9 bases. From germline, CDR1 is SNHLY and CDR2 FYNNEI. The CDR3 region has the DNA TGTGCCAGCAGCCTACAGGACTACGAGCAGTACTTC. Encoded protein: CASSLQDYEQYF.

This sequence joins TRBV7-9 and TRBJ2-7; unclear D gene. V lost 5 bases and J 3 bases, leaving 11 bases between the germline ends. The CDR3 length is 13 residues. CDR1 SEHNR and CDR2 FQNEAQ come from the germline V gene (reference sequence). CDR3 bases: TGTGCCAGCAGCCCGCACACAGACTACGAGCAGTACTTC. Protein: CASSPHTDYEQYF.

This clonotype was picked up one time. Since a much larger clone is just one base distant, this may be a read error. The V call is TRBV7-6, the J call TRBJ2-7, with 7 bases lining up with TRBD1. The CDR3 runs 15 residues. J gave up 2 bases and V 1 base, and 5 bases lay outside the gene matches. Germline V gene data show CDR1 as SGHVS and CDR2 as FNYEAQ. The CDR3 DNA follows: TGTGCCAGCAGCTTAGTGGGGACAGCAACCTACGAGCAGTACTTC. It specifies CASSLVGTATYEQYF.

The V gene is TRBV4-1, the J gene TRBJ1-2; no definite D call. The length of the CDR3 is 20 residues. Trimming took 4 bases from V and 2 from J, leaving 29 bases between them. CDR1 and CDR2 (germline): MGHRA, YSYEKL. This CDR3 is CASSRFLKLPGVPVNYGYTF. The DNA for the CDR3 is TGCGCCAGCAGCCGATTTCTAAAACTCCCGGGCGTACCAGTGAACTATGGCTACACCTTC.

Of note for this clonotype: This may arise from a read error, as a much more abundant clone is one base away. The CDR3 DNA reads TGCGCCAGCAGCAACCGGGGCAGGGTCCCCTATACGCAGTATTTT. Its protein is CASSNRGRVPYTQYF. The chain has TRBV5-1 and TRBJ2-3; D may be TRBD1 or TRBD2 (5 bases each). Trimming removed 4 bases from V and 7 bases from J, with 19 bases in between. From germline, CDR1 is SGHRS and CDR2 YFSETQ. The CDR3 sequence is 15 residues long.

This clonotype was counted between two and nine times. The chain links TRBV30 to TRBJ2-7; D call uncertain. Trimming took 4 bases from V and 5 from J, leaving 12 bases between them. The CDR3 has 12 amino acids. Germline V gives CDR1 GTSNPN, CDR2 SVGIG (reference sequence). The CDR3 loop is CAWTRVGNEQYF. CDR3 DNA sequence: TGTGCCTGGACCCGAGTCGGCAACGAGCAGTACTTC.

This clonotype was observed a few times. The V call is TRBV10-3, the J call TRBJ2-5; 8 bases align to TRBD2. The CDR3 is 16 residues long. The ends lost 3 bases at V and 5 bases at J; junction bases unmatched: 11. Germline CDR1 and CDR2: ENHRY and SYGVKD. The CDR3 DNA is TGTGCCATCAGTGATTATCTCGGGACTAGTGGGGAGACCCAGTACTTC. This translates into CAISDYLGTSGETQYF.

At least ten counts were recorded for this clonotype. V and J are TRBV3-1 and TRBJ2-3; D gene ambiguous. The CDR3 has 13 amino acids. Trimming stripped 0 bases from V and 5 bases from J, with 6 bases between. The germline CDR1 and CDR2 sequences are LGHDT and YNNKEL (reference sequence). CDR3 nucleotides: TGTGCCAGCAGCCAAGATTGGGGAGATACGCAGTATTTT. The encoded protein is CASSQDWGDTQYF.

The genes are TRBV5-1 and TRBJ1-5, with a weak D call TRBD1 (5 bases). The length of the CDR3 is 14 residues. Germline V gene data show CDR1 as SGHRS and CDR2 as YFSETQ. The V end was cut by 0 bases, the J end by 8 bases, with 12 bases between. CDR3 residues: CASSLAGIGEPQHF. The CDR3, as DNA: TGCGCCAGCAGCTTGGCAGGGATCGGGGAGCCCCAGCATTTT.

The chain couples TRBV20-1 to TRBJ2-1, with 11 positions matching TRBD1. The CDR3 consists of 13 residues. Per germline, CDR1 DFQATT and CDR2 SNEGSKA (reference sequence). V lost 7 bases to trimming and J lost 5 bases; unmatched junction nucleotides: 4. The DNA of the CDR3 is TGCAGTGGGGGGACAGGGGGTGACAATGAGCAGTTCTTC. The encoded protein is CSGGTGGDNEQFF.

In its sample, this clonotype was seen many times. The chain's CDR3 is CASSRNPPPEDEQFF. The CDR3 DNA reads TGTGCCAGCTCCCGTAACCCCCCACCGGAGGATGAGCAGTTCTTC. The chain links TRBV18 to TRBJ2-1; the D gene is possibly TRBD2 (5 bases). CDR3 length: 15 residues. CDR1 is KGHSH and CDR2 is LQKENI in the germline V gene. The V and J ends lost 6 bases and 8 bases respectively, with 20 bases between them.

This chain connects TRBV20-1 to TRBJ2-2, with D possibly TRBD2 on 6 matching bases. The CDR3 runs to 14 residues. Germline CDR1 is DFQATT and CDR2 is SNEGSKA (reference sequence). Trimming removed 0 bases from V and 6 bases from J, with 11 bases in between. CDR3 in DNA: TGCAGTGCTAGAGAGCCGGGGGATGCCGGGGAGCTGTTTTTT. It specifies CSAREPGDAGELFF.